A single sample is the source of the 29 T cell receptor beta chains below, sequenced in a study of Ad26.COV2.S vaccination and SARS-CoV-2 variants. Profiled with immunoSEQ multiplex PCR; TCRdb holds only in-frame clones, not every one. The sample shows around 400,000 clones, approximately 90% of them seen only once. Described treatment: some 19 received Ad26.COV2.S at low or high dose, single or two shots; several received placebo; per-sample allocation not given. The study sampled participants on day 63 after the first vaccine or placebo injection. The sequencing used peripheral blood, collected in a trial of Ad26.COV2.S vaccine versus placebo. All receptors come from a person between 18 and 65 years old who received the Ad26.COV2.S COVID-19 vaccine or a placebo.

This clone has a single count. The V call is TRBV2, the J call TRBJ2-4; D perhaps matches TRBD2 (6 bases). V shed 7 bases and J shed 1 base, with 14 bases lying between them. This CDR3 spans 15 amino acids. Per the germline V gene, CDR1 is SNHLY and CDR2 is FYNNEI. CDR3 amino acids: CASTTSRGAKNIQYF. CDR3 DNA sequence: TGTGCCAGCACGACGTCACGGGGGGCCAAAAACATTCAGTACTTC.

The chain couples TRBV11-2 to TRBJ2-3, with 7 nucleotides matching TRBD2. Per the germline V gene, CDR1 is SGHAT and CDR2 is FQNNGV. This CDR3 is 17 amino acids long. Losses at the gene ends were 0 bases for V and 2 bases for J; bases not matched to a gene: 8. The CDR3 spells CASSLDPGEGTTDTQYF. CDR3 coding DNA: TGTGCCAGCAGCTTAGATCCGGGGGAGGGCACCACAGATACGCAGTATTTT.

V gene TRBV7-9 combines with J gene TRBJ1-1, with a possible D match to TRBD1 (5 bases). The CDR3 spans 19 residues. Germline V gene lookup returns CDR1 SEHNR and CDR2 FQNEAQ (reference sequence). V lost 4 bases and J 1 base, leaving 25 bases between the germline ends. CDR3 protein: CASSYKILRWGMRNTEAFF. The DNA of the CDR3 is TGTGCCAGCAGCTATAAAATCCTCCGGTGGGGGATGCGGAACACTGAAGCTTTCTTT.

DNA for the CDR3: TGTGCCAGCAGTTTAAGTGGCAGCCTCAGCTCCTACGAGCAGTACTTC. Translating gives CASSLSGSLSSYEQYF. The chain uses TRBV27 and TRBJ2-7; D call uncertain. The CDR3 totals 16 residues. Germline V gene lookup returns CDR1 MNHEY and CDR2 SMNVEV (reference sequence). V lost 2 bases to trimming and J lost 0 bases, with 14 bases between them.

The chain couples TRBV4-3 to TRBJ1-1; tentative D call: TRBD1 (5 bases). The CDR3 has 14 residues. Trimming took 0 bases from V and 5 from J, leaving 10 bases between them. Per germline, CDR1 LGHNA and CDR2 YSLEER. CDR3 sequence reads: CASSQDARGTEAFF. The CDR3 bases are TGCGCCAGCAGCCAAGATGCCCGGGGGACTGAAGCTTTCTTT.

The chain employs TRBV5-4 and TRBJ1-1; D may be TRBD1 (6 bases). Per the germline V gene, CDR1 is SGHNT and CDR2 is YYREEE (reference sequence). This CDR3 comprises 13 residues. Trimming took 4 bases from V and 4 from J, leaving 11 bases between them. The CDR3 DNA sequence: TGTGCCAGCAGCCCGGGACAATCCACTGAAGCTTTCTTT. Its translation: CASSPGQSTEAFF.

The V and J genes are TRBV7-9 and TRBJ2-2; possible D gene TRBD1, 6 bases. The CDR3 has 14 amino acids. Trimming shortened V by 5 bases and J by 1 base, and 8 bases separated the two germline ends. The V gene's germline CDR1 is SEHNR and CDR2 FQNEAQ (reference sequence). CDR3 coding DNA: TGTGCCAGCAGCGAGGGACAGAACACCGGGGAGCTGTTTTTT. Its translation is CASSEGQNTGELFF.

This chain links TRBV28 with TRBJ2-7; TRBD1 or TRBD2 may be the D gene (5 bases each). Trimming shortened V by 3 bases and J by 3 bases, and 18 bases separated the two germline ends. The germline CDR1 and CDR2 sequences are MDHEN and SYDVKM. The CDR3 loop spans 16 amino acids. The CDR3 loop reads CASSFEPGRDLYEQYF. The CDR3 DNA reads TGTGCCAGCAGTTTTGAGCCAGGCAGGGACCTCTACGAGCAGTACTTC. The variable domain in full, with the rest retrieved from reference TRBV28 and TRBJ2-7, is DVKVTQSSRYLVKRTGEKVFLECVQDMDHENMFWYRQDPGLGLRLIYFSYDVKMKEKGDIPEGYSVSREKKERFSLILESASTNQTSMYLCASSFEPGRDLYEQYFGPGTRLTVT.

This clone has only one observation. The gene calls are TRBV2 and TRBJ2-1, with D possibly being TRBD2 (5 bases). Germline V gene lookup returns CDR1 SNHLY and CDR2 FYNNEI. Trimming removed 7 bases from V and 3 bases from J, with 19 bases in between. The CDR3 loop spans 16 amino acids. The CDR3 DNA reads TGTGCCAGCAAAGAAGGAGCGGCAGACCTCTACAATGAGCAGTTCTTC. It encodes CASKEGAADLYNEQFF.

This chain joins TRBV5-5 and TRBJ2-7; possibly TRBD2 for D (5 bases). Looked up from germline, CDR1 is SGHKS and CDR2 is YYEKEE (reference sequence). The germline V and J ends were trimmed by 4 bases and 8 bases, with 19 bases remaining between them. The CDR3 loop spans 14 amino acids. CDR3 in DNA: TGTGCCAGCAGCCCCCTACGCGAGGGCACCAAGCAGTACTTC. Its protein is CASSPLREGTKQYF.

V is TRBV6-5 and J is TRBJ1-1; D might be TRBD1 (5 bases). Germline V lookup: CDR1 MNHEY, CDR2 SVGAGI. The CDR3 is made up of 15 amino acids. The germline V and J ends were trimmed by 6 bases and 7 bases, with 21 bases remaining between them. CDR3 sequence: CASRQGRQGTIEAFF. The CDR3 DNA sequence: TGTGCCAGCAGGCAGGGTCGTCAGGGTACGATTGAAGCTTTCTTT.

This clone has just one count. The chain recombines TRBV19 with TRBJ1-1; 8 bases are shared with TRBD1. In germline, CDR1 is LNHDA, CDR2 SQIVND (reference sequence). This CDR3 region has 15 residues. The V gene end was trimmed by 3 bases and the J gene end by 8 bases; junction bases not matched to a gene: 11. The CDR3 DNA reads as TGTGCCAGTAGTATGGGGCAGGGGGCGCCGAAAGAAGCTTTCTTT. Its translation: CASSMGQGAPKEAFF.

The chain is built from TRBV9 and TRBJ1-1, with a tentative D call TRBD1 (5 bases). The V gene lost 2 bases and the J gene lost 5 bases, with 10 bases spanning the gap. Germline-derived CDR1 and CDR2 are SGDLS and YYNGEE. The CDR3 has 13 residues. In DNA form, the CDR3 reads TGTGCCAGCAGCGTCCTGGGGGGGACTGAAGCTTTCTTT. This sequence encodes CASSVLGGTEAFF.

The J gene is TRBJ2-1, the V gene TRBV29-1; 9 positions agree with TRBD2. The CDR3 covers 18 residues. CDR1 SQVTM and CDR2 ANQGSEA come from the germline V gene. V shed 0 bases and J 0 bases; nucleotides not matched to a gene: 9. The CDR3 sequence is CSVEDPFAGGISYNEQFF. Written as DNA, the CDR3 is TGCAGCGTTGAAGACCCCTTTGCGGGAGGGATCTCCTACAATGAGCAGTTCTTC.

The J gene is TRBJ2-3, the V gene TRBV30; maybe TRBD1 (5 bases). CDR1 is GTSNPN and CDR2 is SVGIG in the germline V gene (reference sequence). There are 12 residues in the CDR3. Trimming took 5 bases from V and 3 from J, leaving 9 bases between them. The CDR3 is CAWGRETDTQYF. The CDR3 region has the DNA TGTGCCTGGGGCAGGGAAACAGATACGCAGTATTTT.

V and J are TRBV10-3 and TRBJ1-1; tentative D call: TRBD1 (5 bases). The length of the CDR3 is 14 residues. The germline V gene has CDR1 ENHRY and CDR2 SYGVKD. V lost 8 bases and J lost 0, with 13 bases in between. CDR3 nucleotides: TGTGCCATCCAGACAGCCATCATGAACACTGAAGCTTTCTTT. Residues: CAIQTAIMNTEAFF.

This chain uses TRBV7-3 with TRBJ1-1; D is possibly TRBD1 (5 bases). Deletions cut 5 bases from V and 4 bases from J, with 14 bases between. Germline V gene sequence: CDR1 SGHTA, CDR2 FQGTGA. This CDR3 has 14 residues. The CDR3 reads CASSLDGAGTEAFF. DNA for the CDR3: TGTGCCAGCAGCCTGGATGGGGCGGGCACTGAAGCTTTCTTT.

This chain links TRBV4-1 with TRBJ1-5; TRBD1 agrees at 7 bases. Germline V gene lookup returns CDR1 MGHRA and CDR2 YSYEKL. V lost 4 bases and J lost 0; bases outside the gene matches: 3. This CDR3 region has 15 residues. The CDR3 loop reads CASSPTGRSNQPQHF. Here the CDR3 DNA reads TGCGCCAGCAGCCCGACAGGGCGTAGCAATCAGCCCCAGCATTTT.

V gene TRBV11-3 combines with J gene TRBJ1-1; no clear D gene. Looked up from germline, CDR1 is SGHNT and CDR2 is YENEEA. V lost 5 bases to trimming and J lost 4 bases, with 8 bases between them. The CDR3 has 12 residues. The CDR3 reads CASSTWGTEAFF. CDR3 nucleotides: TGTGCCAGCAGCACGTGGGGCACTGAAGCTTTCTTT.

J is TRBJ1-4 and V is TRBV6-5; possibly TRBD1 for D (5 bases). Germline V gives CDR1 MNHEY, CDR2 SVGAGI. The germline V and J ends were trimmed by 1 base and 8 bases, with 17 bases remaining between them. The CDR3 spans 16 residues. CDR3 coding DNA: TGTGCCAGCAGTTACTGGGAACCGGGGCCAAGGGAAAAACTGTTTTTT. It encodes CASSYWEPGPREKLFF.

V gene TRBV7-3 combines with J gene TRBJ2-2, with D tentatively TRBD1 (5 bases). CDR3 length equals 16 residues. Trimming left V 2 bases short and J 1 base short, with 11 bases between. Germline CDR1 is SGHTA and CDR2 is FQGTGA. The DNA of the CDR3 is TGTGCCAGCAGCTTACAAGGGCAGGGGAACACCGGGGAGCTGTTTTTT. As protein: CASSLQGQGNTGELFF.

The V call is TRBV6-5, the J call TRBJ2-7; D assignment may be TRBD1 or TRBD2 (6 bases each). The CDR3 has 13 amino acids. Between the trimmed V and J ends, which lost 6 bases and 10 bases, there was a span of 19 bases. Looked up from germline, CDR1 is MNHEY and CDR2 is SVGAGI. CDR3 sequence reads: CASREGERHLQYF. The CDR3 nucleotides read TGTGCCAGCAGGGAGGGGGAAAGACATCTTCAGTACTTC.

The table lists this clone with a count of one. The chain carries TRBV6-5 and TRBJ1-1; D is uncertain. Deletions cut 7 bases from V and 4 bases from J, with 13 bases between. CDR3 length: 13 amino acids. The germline V gene has CDR1 MNHEY and CDR2 SVGAGI. The CDR3 protein is CASTRDLGTEAFF. CDR3 sequence (DNA): TGTGCCAGCACGCGGGATCTTGGCACTGAAGCTTTCTTT.

V is TRBV19 and J is TRBJ1-5; no clear D gene. Trimming pared 3 bases from V and 1 base from J, leaving 10 bases between. CDR1 and CDR2 (germline): LNHDA, SQIVND (reference sequence). The CDR3 totals 15 residues. The CDR3, as DNA: TGTGCCAGTAGTATGGGGTCCTGGAGCAATCAGCCCCAGCATTTT. Residues: CASSMGSWSNQPQHF.

In its sample, this clone was seen a few times. The chain links TRBV28 to TRBJ2-2; no reliable D call. V lost 6 bases and J 1 base, leaving 3 bases between the germline ends. The germline V gene has CDR1 MDHEN and CDR2 SYDVKM. CDR3 length: 12 amino acids. CDR3 in DNA: TGTGCCAGCAGACGGAACACCGGGGAGCTGTTTTTT. It yields the protein CASRRNTGELFF.

This rearrangement joins TRBV10-2 to TRBJ2-7; no definite D call. Per germline, CDR1 WSHSY and CDR2 SAAADI. This CDR3 comprises 13 residues. Trimming pared 6 bases from V and 3 bases from J, leaving 12 bases between. The CDR3 nucleotides are TGCGCCAGCAGGGTGTGGGCGGACTACGAGCAGTACTTC. This sequence encodes CASRVWADYEQYF.

The J gene is TRBJ2-5, the V gene TRBV30; 8 nucleotides match TRBD1. CDR3 length: 16 amino acids. J was trimmed by 2 bases and V by 2 bases; bases with no gene match: 10. Germline V gene sequence: CDR1 GTSNPN, CDR2 SVGIG (reference sequence). CDR3 protein: CAWSFRTGLIQETQYF. CDR3 DNA: TGTGCCTGGAGTTTCAGGACAGGGCTCATACAAGAGACCCAGTACTTC.

This clone was counted a single time. V gene TRBV24-1 combines with J gene TRBJ1-1, with D uncertain. Trimming shortened V by 4 bases and J by 0 bases, and 14 bases separated the two germline ends. CDR3 length: 16 amino acids. Germline V CDR1 and CDR2: KGHDR, SFDVKD. Here the CDR3 DNA reads TGTGCCACCAGTGACTACGAGGGTCCATTGAACACTGAAGCTTTCTTT. Translated, it gives CATSDYEGPLNTEAFF.

V usage is TRBV27 and J usage is TRBJ2-5, with TRBD2 matching 10 bases. CDR1 MNHEY and CDR2 SMNVEV come from the germline V gene (reference sequence). There are 17 residues in the CDR3. J gave up 5 bases and V 6 bases, and 15 bases lay outside the gene matches. CDR3 nucleotides: TGTGCCAGCAGGGGAATTAGAAGCGGGAGGGCCTTGGAGACCCAGTACTTC. Its translation is CASRGIRSGRALETQYF.